This T cell receptor beta chain was recorded in a study of early T cells in non-severe SARS-CoV-2 infection. Many counts were recorded for this clonotype. The junction differs from germline at one of its ends, possibly a read error. One entry per CDR3 protein results from TCRdb running MiXCR on the 5' RACE reads. Of tens of thousands of distinct CDR3 sequences listed, 9% to 15% are singletons. The CDR3 spans 13 residues. In germline, CDR1 is SEHNR, CDR2 FQNEAQ (reference sequence). The sequencing input was whole blood. This chain connects TRBV7-9 to TRBJ2-7; D is unresolved. The sequence derives from an adult who was a healthcare worker with PCR-confirmed SARS-CoV-2 infection or an uninfected control (not recorded which). CDR3 DNA sequence: TGTGCCAGCAGCTTAGCGGCGACACCGAAGAAGCACTTC. Translated, it gives CASSLAATPKKHF.